The entry below gives a single TCR beta chain sequence along with its context. Only in-frame clones appear in the TCRdb table, and some are missing; sequencing was by immunoSEQ multiplex PCR. The sample has fewer than 2,500 clones; less than 85% are singletons. This specimen belongs to a study of follicular helper T cells after annual influenza vaccination. CDR3 length equals 17 residues. Sample time point: 2015-2016 season, pre-vaccination. Source: CXCR5+ CD38+ circulating T follicular helper cells from blood, taken on the day of influenza vaccination. Subset in this sample: circulating Tfh, non-naive CD4+CXCR5+PD-1+ (ICOS+CD38+ or ICOS-CD38-). This receptor was identified in an adult who received the influenza vaccine. The chain carries TRBV21-1 and TRBJ1-3; TRBD1, as called in the table, went unchecked against the DNA. TRBV21-1 is designated a pseudogene. The CDR3 region has the DNA TGTGCCAGCATGCCGACAGGGGACCGCTACTCTGGAAACACCATATATTTT. Translating it yields CASMPTGDRYSGNTIYF.